This TCR beta chain came from a study of blood T cells in healthy people across ages. The authors ran a second PCR of about 6 to 11 cycles using a sample-barcoded 5' primer and a J-beta primer mix. TCRdb redid the calling of the 5' RACE reads with MiXCR, one entry per CDR3 protein. Of approximately 680,000 distinct CDR3 sequences in the sample, approximately 29% are singletons; the top ten hold 15%. Overall study findings and caveats: Donor CMV infection status was unknown, possibly confounding age-related changes in expanded clonotypes.

Trimming took off 2 bases at V and 4 bases at J, with 14 bases between the two ends. The CDR3 extends over 16 amino acids. Germline V lookup: CDR1 SEHNR, CDR2 FQNEAQ (reference sequence). The table lists this clonotype with a few counts. As yet, its antigen is unknown. This chain uses TRBV7-9 with TRBJ2-2, with D tentatively TRBD2 (6 bases). Sequenced sample: blood. The clonotype comes from an elderly woman in good health. The CDR3: CASSLQGGVGTGELFF. The CDR3 DNA reads TGTGCCAGCAGCTTACAGGGAGGAGTTGGCACCGGGGAGCTGTTTTTT.